This TCR beta chain was recorded in a study of T-cell memory formation after mild COVID-19. Overall study: Clustering of TCRs was largely donor specific.

TCRdb reprocessed the 5' RACE reads via MiXCR and lists one record per CDR3 protein. The sample yields about 27,000 distinct CDR3 sequences, 6.5% to 9% seen once. This clonotype has at least ten counts. The germline gene is not matched at one end of the junction; a read error may be the cause. The CDR3 spans 15 residues. In germline, CDR1 is SSHAT, CDR2 FNYEAQ (reference sequence). The sequence was obtained from an adult woman who had mild COVID-19 (a few samples of this study predate the infection). Cell type and time point are not known. The sample consisted of PBMCs or a T cell subset sorted from them (not recorded which). The chain carries TRBV7-7 and TRBJ2-6; D unclear. Here the CDR3 DNA reads TGTGCTAGCAGCTTAGGAACCTCTGGGGCCAACGTCCTGACTTTC. Amino acids: CASSLGTSGANVLTF.